These 3 T cell receptor beta chains were sequenced from one sample in a study of type 1 regulatory T cells (dated by TCRdb to about 2021). Sequenced using an Illumina MiSeq. TCRdb reanalyzed the raw reads on its own, using fastp at Q25 for trimming and MiXCR for clone calling, and kept in-frame beta chains. Every distinct CDR3 protein forms one entry, paired with its most common genes and DNA. This sample is represented by approximately 90,000 distinct CDR3 sequences; 30% to 35% of them were singletons. The ten top clones hold around 2.3% of the sample. Sequences were obtained from CD4+ T cells, either the whole sample or a sorted fraction (not recorded which). These TCRs come from a human donor in good health.

The chain has TRBV3-1 and TRBJ1-1; D is perhaps TRBD1 (5 bases). Germline loops: CDR1 LGHDT, CDR2 YNNKEL (reference sequence). The CDR3 extends over 14 amino acids. Trimming cost V 2 bases and J 7 bases, with 14 bases left between them. CDR3 protein: CASSQPGTFFEAFF. The CDR3 bases are TGTGCCAGCAGCCAACCCGGGACCTTCTTTGAAGCTTTCTTT.

This clonotype was detected only a few times. The V gene is TRBV7-2, the J gene TRBJ2-1, with a weak D call TRBD2 (5 bases). V was pared by 4 bases and J by 6 bases, with 7 bases between. The CDR3 has 12 amino acids. Germline lookup yields CDR1 SGHTA and CDR2 FQGNSA. CDR3 region: CASSYTSNEQFF. CDR3 DNA: TGTGCCAGCAGCTATACTAGCAATGAGCAGTTCTTC. The variable domain in full, with the rest retrieved from reference TRBV7-2 and TRBJ2-1, is GAGVSQSPSNKVTEKGKDVELRCDPISGHTALYWYRQSLGQGLEFLIYFQGNSAPDKSGLPSDRFSAERTGGSVSTLTIQRTQQEDSAVYLCASSYTSNEQFFGPGTRLTVL.

CDR3: CSAKDRFTDTQYF. CDR3 sequence (DNA): TGCAGTGCTAAAGACAGGTTCACAGATACGCAGTATTTT. The chain links TRBV20-1 to TRBJ2-3; TRBD1 might be the D (6 bases). CDR3 size: 13 residues. The V end lost 4 bases, the J end lost 2 bases, and 10 bases lay between the germline ends. Germline CDR1 and CDR2: DFQATT and SNEGSKA (reference sequence).